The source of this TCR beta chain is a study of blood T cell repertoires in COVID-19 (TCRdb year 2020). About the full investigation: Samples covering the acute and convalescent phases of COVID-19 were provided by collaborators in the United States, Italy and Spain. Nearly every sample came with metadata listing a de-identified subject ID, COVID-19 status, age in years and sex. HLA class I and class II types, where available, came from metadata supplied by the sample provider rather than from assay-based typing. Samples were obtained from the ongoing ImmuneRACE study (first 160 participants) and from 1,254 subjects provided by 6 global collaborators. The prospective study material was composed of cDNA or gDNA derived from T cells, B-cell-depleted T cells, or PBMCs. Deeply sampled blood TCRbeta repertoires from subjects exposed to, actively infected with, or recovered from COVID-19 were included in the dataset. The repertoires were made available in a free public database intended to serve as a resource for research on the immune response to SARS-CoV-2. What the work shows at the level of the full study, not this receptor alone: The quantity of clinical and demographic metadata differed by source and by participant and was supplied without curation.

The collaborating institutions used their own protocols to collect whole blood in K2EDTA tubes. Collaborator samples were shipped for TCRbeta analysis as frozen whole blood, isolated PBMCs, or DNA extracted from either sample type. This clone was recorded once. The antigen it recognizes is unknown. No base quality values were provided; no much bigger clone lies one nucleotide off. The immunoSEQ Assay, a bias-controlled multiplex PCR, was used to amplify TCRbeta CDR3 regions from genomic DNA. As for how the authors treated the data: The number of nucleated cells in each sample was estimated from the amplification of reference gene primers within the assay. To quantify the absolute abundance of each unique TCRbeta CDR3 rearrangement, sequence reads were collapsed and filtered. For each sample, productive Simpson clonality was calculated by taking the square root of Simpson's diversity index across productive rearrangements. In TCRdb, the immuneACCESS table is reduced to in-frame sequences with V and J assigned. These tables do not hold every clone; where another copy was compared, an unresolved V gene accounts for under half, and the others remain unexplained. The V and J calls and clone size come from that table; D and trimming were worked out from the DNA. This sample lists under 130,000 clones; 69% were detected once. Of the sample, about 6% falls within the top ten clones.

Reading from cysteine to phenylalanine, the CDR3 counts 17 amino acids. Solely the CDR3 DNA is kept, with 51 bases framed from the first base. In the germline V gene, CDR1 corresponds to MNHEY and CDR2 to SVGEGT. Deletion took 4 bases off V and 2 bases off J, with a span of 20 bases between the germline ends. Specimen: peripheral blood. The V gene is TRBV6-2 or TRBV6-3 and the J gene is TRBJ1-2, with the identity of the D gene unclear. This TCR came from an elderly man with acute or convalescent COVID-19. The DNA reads TGTGCCAGCAGTTCCCGTGGTAGGCGACATCCGAACTATGGCTACACCTTC. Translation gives CASSSRGRRHPNYGYTF.